This T cell receptor beta chain was recovered during a study of blood T cells in healthy people across ages (dated by TCRdb to between 2014 and 2017). With respect to the entire study: In model experiments, template switching captured about one uniquely barcoded TCR beta cDNA molecule for every two T cells. To track age-related changes in TCR beta repertoire diversity, the study relied on deep sequencing normalized with unique cDNA molecular identifiers. The donors were split into four age groups: young (average about 15 years), middle-aged (roughly 40), aged (roughly 60) and long-lived (more than 80). Two additional independent replicas of 1 million unique cDNA reads from the same blood draw were analyzed for two donors (one aged 18 to 30 and one aged 80 or older).

Its CDR3 holds 15 amino acids, cysteine through phenylalanine. CDR3 DNA is the only sequence kept; it has 45 bases, read in frame from the first base. The junction shows trimming of 6 bases on V and 2 bases on J, plus 13 bases between the germline ends. For CDR1 and CDR2, the germline V gene lists KGHDR and SFDVKD. Overall results and qualifications from the work: The long-lived group showed more naive CD4+ T cells, fewer expanded clones and increased TCR diversity than the aged group, suggesting age selection. A strong correlation was found between observed TCR beta diversity and the percentage of naive T cells measured by flow cytometry. Observed TCR beta diversity per million T cells fell roughly linearly with age, and a significant reduction was already apparent by age roughly 40. Because profiling used bulk unsorted PBMCs, naive and antigen-experienced compartments could not be compared conclusively. Total diversity estimates from one million sequenced T cells were considered lower bounds and underestimates. Because the CMV infection status of the donors was unknown, age-related changes in expanded clonotypes may potentially have been confounded.

In the case of this clonotype: The target of this receptor is not known. No much larger clone exists at a distance of one base, and base qualities are not known.

Systemically healthy Caucasian individuals from Russia, 39 in total and aged about 6 to 100 years, were included as donors. Each donor gave around 9.9 milliliters of peripheral blood, collected into EDTA-treated Vacutainer tubes. Ficoll-Paque density-gradient centrifugation was used to isolate PBMCs, with at least 6.5 million per sample. Total RNA was extracted from PBMCs with Trizol reagent, with at least 5 micrograms obtained per sample. Naive CD45RAhigh/CD27high T cell percentages were measured by flow cytometry on a PBMC aliquot from every donor. The library was obtained by 5' RACE. Sequencing took place on an Illumina HiSeq 2500. The second PCR ran for about 6 to 11 cycles and used a J-beta primer mix along with a sample-barcoded 5' primer. A template-switch 5' adaptor carrying 12 random nucleotides introduced a unique molecular identifier onto each TCR beta cDNA molecule. At least 2.5 million CDR3-containing paired-end reads were obtained from each sample. All of the RNA was converted into first-strand cDNA using the Mint cDNA synthesis kit, with a TRBC-specific oligonucleotide serving as the primer. Following uracil-DNA glycosylase treatment, a first 18-cycle PCR with universal primers M1SS and BC2_uni_R was performed on all cDNA. In the paper's pipeline: Normalization of each sample was performed by random selection of 1 million high-quality reads, each carrying a distinct molecular identifier. Reads sharing molecular identifiers were discarded rather than binned into consensus sequences. MiTCR, with a Q25 quality threshold and the strictest error-elimination algorithm, was used for CDR3 identification, clonotype clustering and error correction. A nonparametric unseen species model using Euler transformation provided a lower-bound estimate of total TCR beta diversity. Clones were called with MiXCR by TCRdb after fastp trimmed the public reads at Q25, and only in-frame beta chains were retained. Entries are consolidated by CDR3 protein sequence, retaining the most common genes and DNA. TCRdb's processing, not the authors', yielded these V and J calls. This sample holds 800,000 to 950,000 distinct CDR3 sequences; 25% to 35% were observed only once. The ten largest clones capture 10% of the sample.

These data were likewise used in another study, on T cells of mothers and their children. As that second study puts it: The donors were nine systemically healthy Caucasian individuals, made up of three mothers and their six children. cDNA synthesis used all of the extracted RNA, with around 1.6 ug of RNA in each 15 ul reaction. In the second PCR, sample barcodes and 2-4 random nucleotides were introduced via the M1S primer. Over 8 million TCR beta CDR3 reads came from each mother, compared with several million reads from each child. TCR recombination output is similarly shaped by thymic selection in related and unrelated pairs, with a minor effect exerted by inherited differences. Normalized repertoire overlap was always slightly but never significantly higher in related than unrelated mother-child pairs. Persistent microchimeric T cell clones were not detected, at a sensitivity of 95 to 100 clones per million clonotypes. The study used deep NGS to compare TCR beta repertoires of mothers and children, seeking features distinguishing related mother-child pairs from unrelated individuals. On average, the children were around 11 +/- 4 years old, while the mothers were about 37 +/- 4 years old. Libraries were sequenced on Illumina HiSeq 2000 with 100+100 nt paired-end reads after adapter ligation with NEBNext reagents. Mother and child libraries were prepared a month apart and sequenced in separate runs to prevent cross-contamination. Each donor had between about 450,000 and 2,300,000 distinct TCR beta clonotypes identified. Naive TCR beta clonotypes were estimated from low-frequency clonotypes matched to each donor's FACS-determined naive share, without sorting.

The sequence is built from TRBV24-1 and TRBJ1-5, with TRBD1 perhaps the D gene, on 5 matching bases. The sequencing sample was made of blood. The origin of this receptor is a woman between 35 and 50 years old in good health. The sequenced DNA is TGTGCCACCAGTTTTGGGAGGGGTGGCAATCAGCCCCAGCATTTT. This codes for CATSFGRGGNQPQHF.